The sample holds a few counts of the clone carrying this T cell receptor beta chain. This sample is part of a study of blood T cell repertoires in COVID-19. Turning to the study itself: Sources were T cells, B-cell-depleted T cells, or PBMCs; the material itself was cDNA or gDNA.

The protocol was immunoSEQ multiplex PCR, while the TCRdb copy is restricted to in-frame clones and leaves out a portion. The repertoire holds about 54,000 clones, with about four fifths as singletons. Losses at the gene ends were 0 bases for V and 3 bases for J; bases not matched to a gene: 6. Germline CDR1 reads SGHDN; CDR2 reads FVKESK. The CDR3 contains 16 residues. Sequencing used peripheral blood. The rearrangement joins TRBV14 to TRBJ2-7, with TRBD1 matching over 9 bases. The TCR sequence derives from a woman aged 60-70 years with acute or convalescent COVID-19. CDR3 sequence: CASSQDEWDRDYEQYF. The CDR3 coding sequence is TGTGCCAGCAGCCAAGATGAATGGGACAGGGACTACGAGCAGTACTTC.